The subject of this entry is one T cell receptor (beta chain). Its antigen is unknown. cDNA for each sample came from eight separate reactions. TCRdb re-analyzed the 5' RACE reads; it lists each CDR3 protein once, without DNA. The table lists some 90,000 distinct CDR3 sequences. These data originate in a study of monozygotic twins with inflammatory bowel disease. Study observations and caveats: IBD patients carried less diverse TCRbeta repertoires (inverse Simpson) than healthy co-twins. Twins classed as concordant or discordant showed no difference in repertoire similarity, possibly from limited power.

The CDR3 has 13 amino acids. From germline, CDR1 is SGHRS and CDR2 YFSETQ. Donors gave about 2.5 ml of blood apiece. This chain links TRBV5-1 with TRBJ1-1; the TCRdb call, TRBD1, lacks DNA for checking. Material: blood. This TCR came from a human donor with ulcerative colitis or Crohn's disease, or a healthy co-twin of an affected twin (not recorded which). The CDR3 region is CASRGQQNTEAFF.